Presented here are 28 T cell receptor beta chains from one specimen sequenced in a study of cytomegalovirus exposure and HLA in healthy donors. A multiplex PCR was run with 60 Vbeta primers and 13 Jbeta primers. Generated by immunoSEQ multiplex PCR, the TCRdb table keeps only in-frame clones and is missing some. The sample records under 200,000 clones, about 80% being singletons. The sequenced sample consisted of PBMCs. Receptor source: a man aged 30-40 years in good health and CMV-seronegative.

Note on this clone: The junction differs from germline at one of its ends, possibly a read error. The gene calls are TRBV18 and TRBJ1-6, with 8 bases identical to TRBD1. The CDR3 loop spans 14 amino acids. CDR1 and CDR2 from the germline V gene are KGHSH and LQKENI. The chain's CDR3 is CASSPQGDNSPLHF. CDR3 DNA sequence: TGTGCCAGCTCTCCACAGGGGGATAATTCACCCCTCCACTTT.

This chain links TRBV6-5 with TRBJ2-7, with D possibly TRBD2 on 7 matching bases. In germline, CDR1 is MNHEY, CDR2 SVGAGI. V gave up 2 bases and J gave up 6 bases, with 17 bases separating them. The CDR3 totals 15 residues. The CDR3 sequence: CASSYGGGGLGEQYF. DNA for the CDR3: TGTGCCAGCAGTTACGGGGGAGGGGGGCTCGGCGAGCAGTACTTC.

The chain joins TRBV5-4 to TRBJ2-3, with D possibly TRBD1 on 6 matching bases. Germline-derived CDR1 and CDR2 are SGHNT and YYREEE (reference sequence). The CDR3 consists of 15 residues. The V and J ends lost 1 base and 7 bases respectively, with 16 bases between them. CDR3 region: CASSLTGPPRHTQYF. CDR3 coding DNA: TGTGCCAGCAGCTTGACAGGGCCCCCACGTCATACGCAGTATTTT.

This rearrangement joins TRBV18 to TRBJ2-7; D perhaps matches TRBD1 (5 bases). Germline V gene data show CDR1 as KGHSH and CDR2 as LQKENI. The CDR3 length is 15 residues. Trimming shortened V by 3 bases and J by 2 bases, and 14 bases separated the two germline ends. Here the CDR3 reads CASSPPTESTYEQYF. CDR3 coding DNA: TGTGCCAGCTCACCGCCGACAGAGTCGACCTACGAGCAGTACTTC.

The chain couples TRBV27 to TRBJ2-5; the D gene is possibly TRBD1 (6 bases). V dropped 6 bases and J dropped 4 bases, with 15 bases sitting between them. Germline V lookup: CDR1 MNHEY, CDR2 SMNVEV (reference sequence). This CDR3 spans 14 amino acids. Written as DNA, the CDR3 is TGTGCCAGCAGGCTTTCAGGGGCAATAGAGACCCAGTACTTC. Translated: CASRLSGAIETQYF.

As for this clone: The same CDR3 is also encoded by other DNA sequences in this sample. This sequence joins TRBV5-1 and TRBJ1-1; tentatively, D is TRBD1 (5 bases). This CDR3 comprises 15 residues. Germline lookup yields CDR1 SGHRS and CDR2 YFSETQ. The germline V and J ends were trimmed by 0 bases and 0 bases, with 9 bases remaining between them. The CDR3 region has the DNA TGCGCCAGCAGCTTGGAGGCAGGGATGAACACTGAAGCTTTCTTT. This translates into CASSLEAGMNTEAFF. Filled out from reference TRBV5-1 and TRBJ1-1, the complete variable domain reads KAGVTQTPRYLIKTRGQQVTLSCSPISGHRSVSWYQQTPGQGLQFLFEYFSETQRNKGNFPGRFSGRQFSNSRSEMNVSTLELGDSALYLCASSLEAGMNTEAFFGQGTRLTVV.

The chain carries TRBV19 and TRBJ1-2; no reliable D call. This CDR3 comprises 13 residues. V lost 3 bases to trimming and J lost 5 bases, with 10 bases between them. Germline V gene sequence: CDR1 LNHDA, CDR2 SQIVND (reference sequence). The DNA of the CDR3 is TGTGCCAGTAGTATGAAACAGTTATATGGCTACACCTTC. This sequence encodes CASSMKQLYGYTF.

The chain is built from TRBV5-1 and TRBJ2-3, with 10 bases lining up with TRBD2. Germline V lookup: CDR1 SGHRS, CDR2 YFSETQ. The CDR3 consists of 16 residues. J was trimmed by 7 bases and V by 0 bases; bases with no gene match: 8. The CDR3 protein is CASSLAELAGRNTQYF. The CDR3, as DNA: TGCGCCAGCAGCTTGGCCGAACTAGCGGGGAGGAATACGCAGTATTTT.

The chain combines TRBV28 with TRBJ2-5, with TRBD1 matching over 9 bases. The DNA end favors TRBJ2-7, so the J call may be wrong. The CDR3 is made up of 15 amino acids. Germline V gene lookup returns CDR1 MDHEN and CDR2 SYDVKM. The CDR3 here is CASSPPGTGSYEQYF. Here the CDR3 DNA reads TGTGCCAGCAGCCCCCCCGGGACAGGGTCGTACGAGCAGTACTTC.

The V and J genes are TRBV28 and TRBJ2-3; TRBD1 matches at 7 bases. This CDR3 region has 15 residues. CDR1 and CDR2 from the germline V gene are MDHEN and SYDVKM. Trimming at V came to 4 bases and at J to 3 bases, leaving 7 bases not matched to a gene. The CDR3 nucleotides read TGTGCCAGCAGTTCACAGGGGAGAAGGACAGATACGCAGTATTTT. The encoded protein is CASSSQGRRTDTQYF.

The CDR3: CASSSGGGAINYGYTF. For the CDR3, the DNA is TGTGCCAGCAGTTCAGGGGGCGGTGCGATTAACTATGGCTACACCTTC. This chain links TRBV27 with TRBJ1-2; 8 nucleotides align to TRBD1. From germline, CDR1 is MNHEY and CDR2 SMNVEV (reference sequence). The CDR3 has 16 residues. V lost 4 bases and J lost 1; bases outside the gene matches: 8.

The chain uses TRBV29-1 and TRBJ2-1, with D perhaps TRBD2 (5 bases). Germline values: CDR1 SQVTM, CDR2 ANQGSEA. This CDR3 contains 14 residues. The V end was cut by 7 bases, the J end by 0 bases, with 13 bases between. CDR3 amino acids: CSALSSPSYNEQFF. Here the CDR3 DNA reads TGCAGCGCCCTTTCTAGCCCCTCCTACAATGAGCAGTTCTTC.

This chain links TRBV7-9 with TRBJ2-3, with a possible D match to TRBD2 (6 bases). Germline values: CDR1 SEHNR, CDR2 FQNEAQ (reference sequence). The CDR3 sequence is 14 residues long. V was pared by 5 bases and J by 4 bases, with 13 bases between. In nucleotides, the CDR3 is TGTGCCAGCAGCCCGGGACTTACCCCAGATACGCAGTATTTT. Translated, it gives CASSPGLTPDTQYF.

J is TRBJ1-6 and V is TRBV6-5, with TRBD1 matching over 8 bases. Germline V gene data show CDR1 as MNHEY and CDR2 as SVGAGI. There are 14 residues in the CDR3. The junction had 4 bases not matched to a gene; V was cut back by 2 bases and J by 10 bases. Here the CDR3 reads CASSYDRGRSPLHF. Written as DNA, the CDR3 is TGTGCCAGCAGTTACGACAGGGGCAGATCACCCCTCCACTTT.

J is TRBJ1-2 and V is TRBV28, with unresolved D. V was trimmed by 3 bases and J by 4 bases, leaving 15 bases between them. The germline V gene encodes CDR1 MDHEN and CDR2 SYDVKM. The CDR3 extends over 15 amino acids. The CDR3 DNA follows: TGTGCCAGCAGTTTCCCCAGCGAAGTCGGCTATGGCTACACCTTC. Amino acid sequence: CASSFPSEVGYGYTF.

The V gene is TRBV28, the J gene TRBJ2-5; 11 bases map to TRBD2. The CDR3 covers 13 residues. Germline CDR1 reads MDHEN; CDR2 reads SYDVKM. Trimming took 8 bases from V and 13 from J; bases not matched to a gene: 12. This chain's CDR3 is CASGGGSGRAPYF. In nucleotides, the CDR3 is TGTGCCAGCGGTGGTGGTAGCGGGAGGGCCCCGTACTTC.

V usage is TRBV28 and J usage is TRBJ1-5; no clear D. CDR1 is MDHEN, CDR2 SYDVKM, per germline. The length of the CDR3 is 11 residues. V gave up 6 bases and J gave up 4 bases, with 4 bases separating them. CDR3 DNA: TGTGCCAGCAGCAGGAATCAGCCCCAGCATTTT. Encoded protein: CASSRNQPQHF. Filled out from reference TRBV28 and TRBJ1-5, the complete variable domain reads DVKVTQSSRYLVKRTGEKVFLECVQDMDHENMFWYRQDPGLGLRLIYFSYDVKMKEKGDIPEGYSVSREKKERFSLILESASTNQTSMYLCASSRNQPQHFGDGTRLSIL.

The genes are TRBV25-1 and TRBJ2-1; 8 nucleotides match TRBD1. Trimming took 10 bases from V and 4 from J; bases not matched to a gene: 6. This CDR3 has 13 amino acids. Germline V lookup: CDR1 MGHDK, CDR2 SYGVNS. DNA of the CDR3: TGTGCCACTAAGGGACAGGCTTACAATGAGCAGTTCTTC. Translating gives CATKGQAYNEQFF.

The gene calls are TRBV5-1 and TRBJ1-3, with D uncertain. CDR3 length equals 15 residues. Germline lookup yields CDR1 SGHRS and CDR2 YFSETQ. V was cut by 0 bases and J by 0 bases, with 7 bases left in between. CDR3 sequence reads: CASSLDLSSGNTIYF. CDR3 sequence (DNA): TGCGCCAGCAGCTTGGACTTATCCTCTGGAAACACCATATATTTT.

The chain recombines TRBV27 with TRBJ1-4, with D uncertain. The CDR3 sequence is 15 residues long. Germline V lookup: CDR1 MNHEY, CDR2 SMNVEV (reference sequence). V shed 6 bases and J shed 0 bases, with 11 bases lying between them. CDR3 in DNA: TGTGCCAGCAGCCCTGGGAGAGCAACTAATGAAAAACTGTTTTTT. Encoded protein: CASSPGRATNEKLFF. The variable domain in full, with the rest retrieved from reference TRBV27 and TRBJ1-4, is EAQVTQNPRYLITVTGKKLTVTCSQNMNHEYMSWYRQDPGLGLRQIYYSMNVEVTDKGDVPEGYKVSRKEKRNFPLILESPSPNQTSLYFCASSPGRATNEKLFFGSGTQLSVL.

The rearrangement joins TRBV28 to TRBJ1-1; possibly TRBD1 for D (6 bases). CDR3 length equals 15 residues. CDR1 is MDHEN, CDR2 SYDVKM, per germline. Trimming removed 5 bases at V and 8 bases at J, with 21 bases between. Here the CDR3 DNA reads TGTGCCAGCAGTCCCGCGGACAGAGAGGTCATGGAAGCTTTCTTT. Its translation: CASSPADREVMEAFF.

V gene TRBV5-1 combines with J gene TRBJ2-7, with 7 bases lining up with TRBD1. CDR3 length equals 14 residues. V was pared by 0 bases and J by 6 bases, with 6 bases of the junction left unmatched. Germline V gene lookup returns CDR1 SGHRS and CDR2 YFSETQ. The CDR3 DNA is TGCGCCAGCAGCTTGGGGCCCTACAGGGGCGAGCAGTACTTC. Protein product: CASSLGPYRGEQYF. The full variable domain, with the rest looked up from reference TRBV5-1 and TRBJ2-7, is KAGVTQTPRYLIKTRGQQVTLSCSPISGHRSVSWYQQTPGQGLQFLFEYFSETQRNKGNFPGRFSGRQFSNSRSEMNVSTLELGDSALYLCASSLGPYRGEQYFGPGTRLTVT.

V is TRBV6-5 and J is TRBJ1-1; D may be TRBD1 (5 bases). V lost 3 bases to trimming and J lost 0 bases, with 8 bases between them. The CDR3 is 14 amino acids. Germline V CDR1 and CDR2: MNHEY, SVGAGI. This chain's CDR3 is CASSYTTVNTEAFF. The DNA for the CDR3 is TGTGCCAGCAGTTATACGACAGTGAACACTGAAGCTTTCTTT.

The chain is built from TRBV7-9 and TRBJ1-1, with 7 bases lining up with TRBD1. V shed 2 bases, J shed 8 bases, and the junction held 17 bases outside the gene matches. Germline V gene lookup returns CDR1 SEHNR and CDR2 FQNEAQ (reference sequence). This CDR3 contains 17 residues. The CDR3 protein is CASSLPLRQGPAGEAFF. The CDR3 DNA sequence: TGTGCCAGCAGCTTACCCTTAAGACAGGGCCCCGCCGGAGAAGCTTTCTTT.

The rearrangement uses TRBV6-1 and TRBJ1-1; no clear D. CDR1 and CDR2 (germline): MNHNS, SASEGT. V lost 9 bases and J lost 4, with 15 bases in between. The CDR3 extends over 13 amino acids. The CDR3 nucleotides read TGTGCCAGTCGAGAAGGGCGGGCCACTGAAGCTTTCTTT. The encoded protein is CASREGRATEAFF.

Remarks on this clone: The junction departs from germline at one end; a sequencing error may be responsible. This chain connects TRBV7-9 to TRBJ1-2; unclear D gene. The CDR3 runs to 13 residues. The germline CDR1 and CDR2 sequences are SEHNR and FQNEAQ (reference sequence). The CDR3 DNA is TGTTCCAGCAGCTTAGAACAGCACTATGGCTACACCTTC. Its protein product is CSSSLEQHYGYTF.

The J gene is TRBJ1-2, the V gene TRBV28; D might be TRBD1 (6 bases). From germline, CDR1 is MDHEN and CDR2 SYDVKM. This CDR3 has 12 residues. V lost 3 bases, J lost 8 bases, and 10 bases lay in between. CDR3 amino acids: CASSFRGAGYTF. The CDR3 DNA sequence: TGTGCCAGCAGTTTTCGGGGGGCGGGCTACACCTTC.

CDR3 DNA sequence: TGTGCCAGCAGCTTGGGGGGGCAGATGGAGCAGTTCTTC. Its protein product is CASSLGGQMEQFF. J is TRBJ2-1 and V is TRBV5-4; D possibly corresponds to TRBD1 (6 bases). The germline V gene encodes CDR1 SGHNT and CDR2 YYREEE (reference sequence). CDR3 length: 13 amino acids. V lost 0 bases and J 10 bases, leaving 11 bases between the germline ends. The variable domain in full, completed from reference TRBV5-4 and TRBJ2-1, reads ETGVTQSPTHLIKTRGQQVTLRCSSQSGHNTVSWYQQALGQGPQFIFQYYREEENGRGNFPPRFSGLQFPNYSSELNVNALELDDSALYLCASSLGGQMEQFFGPGTRLTVL.